A selection of T cell receptor beta chains follows, all from one sample in a study of blood T cell repertoires in COVID-19. TCRdb's table, derived via immunoSEQ multiplex PCR, lists solely in-frame clones and lacks some. The sample records over 250,000 clones, roughly 80% being singletons. The sample taken for sequencing was peripheral blood. Receptors were obtained from a woman aged 50 to 60 who had recovered from COVID-19. The CDR3 runs from the conserved cysteine through the conserved F or W. Fields, in order: clone size, V gene, CDR3 protein. The listing skips clone size in some rows; elsewhere it reads once, few, many or a size class.

>.|TRBV11-2
CASSSHAGAGEKLFF
>few|TRBV18
CASSPPGLASEQFF
>once|TRBV27
CASKSAGPRETQYF
>.|TRBV9
CASSVGSFSNQPQHF
>.|TRBV6-5
CASSYGNPGDTEAFF
>.|TRBV28
CASSLPLDTEAFF
>.|TRBV18
CASSPPGQPNTEAFF
>.|TRBV29-1
CSVDPQGLYGYTF
>.|TRBV18
CASSPPVAGGSINEQFF
>.|TRBV7-6
CASSSLDRGHYGYTF
>once|TRBV7-9
CATSSGNRDRQPQHF
>.|TRBV5-1
CASSLPGGNTGELFF
>.|TRBV29-1
CSVEEGGAIYEQYF
>.|TRBV5-4
CASSPRGRDYEQYF
>.|TRBV4-3
CASSQDRGRGGYTF
>.|TRBV30
CAWSVQTSGRGEQFF
>.|TRBV7-3
CASSPGGNTEAFF
>.|TRBV7-9
CASSLGGGTADTQYF
>.|TRBV27
CASSFRRAARNEQFF
>.|TRBV25-1
CASSEYTSGGGGEQFF
>few|TRBV6-2/TRBV6-3
CASSFRVMNTEAFF
>.|TRBV6-5
CASNNELPNWAYF
>once|TRBV4-3
CASSRPPRGANTGELFF
>.|TRBV6-5
CASSYGGAYGYTF
>.|TRBV19
CASFPYGQGDGELFF
>.|TRBV7-9
CASSFTGGNIQYF
>.|TRBV28
CASSVDIHSYEQYF
>.|TRBV30
CAWSKGYNEQFF
>.|TRBV27
CASSPYVTGRRTQYF
>.|TRBV27
CASSWSGSSYNEQFF
>.|TRBV7-2
CASSSGTGGLSGNQPQHF
>.|TRBV11-2
CASSPQGTLAGNTIYF
>.|TRBV6-4
CASSDSIGTASYEQYF
>.|TRBV28
CASSRSKTSGKDTQYF
>.|TRBV30
CAWSVQGGYEQYF
>.|TRBV5-4
CASSEMDRVNSPLHF
>once|TRBV19
CVGVPLYGYTF
>.|TRBV2
CASSESGVANSPLHF
>many|TRBV6-4
CASSDSSGSYNEQFF
>.|TRBV5-1
CASSVSVDRARVGELFF
>.|TRBV4-1
CASRQTGRLPYEQYF
>.|TRBV21-1
CASSLGQKNTEAFF
>once|TRBV2
CASKGEGQGNTIYF